This entry lists 5 T cell receptor beta chains sequenced from one sample in a study of T cells in Graves' hyperthyroidism and ophthalmopathy. TCR beta CDR3 regions were amplified from RNA. The study used the HTBI primer set for a first-round RT-PCR of the TCR CDR3. Using its own MiXCR run on the multiplex PCR reads, TCRdb lists one record per CDR3 protein. The data hold hundreds of thousands of distinct CDR3 sequences, with approximately 15% observed a single time. Sequencing was done on a sample of blood. Receptors originate from a middle-aged woman with Graves' ophthalmopathy.

This chain connects TRBV4-1 to TRBJ2-7; TRBD2 matches at 9 bases. Per the germline V gene, CDR1 is MGHRA and CDR2 is YSYEKL. This CDR3 has 18 amino acids. V shed 1 base and J 5 bases; nucleotides not matched to a gene: 15. CDR3 nucleotides: TGCGCCAGCAGCCAAGTTCTGGGTAGCGGGAGAGTTGGGAACGAGCAGTACTTC. It yields the protein CASSQVLGSGRVGNEQYF.

The sample holds many counts of this clonotype. The gene calls are TRBV2 and TRBJ2-5; D is undetermined. Germline V gene data show CDR1 as SNHLY and CDR2 as FYNNEI. This CDR3 is 13 amino acids long. The V end lost 6 bases, the J end lost 2 bases, and 10 bases lay between the germline ends. The CDR3 here is CASSQWIQETQYF. CDR3 DNA sequence: TGTGCCAGCAGCCAATGGATACAAGAGACCCAGTACTTC.

This clonotype was observed a few times. A clone one base away is much larger, so this may be a read error. V gene TRBV20-1 combines with J gene TRBJ2-7, with TRBD2 matching 12 bases. Germline V CDR1 and CDR2: DFQATT, SNEGSKA (reference sequence). CDR3 length: 13 amino acids. CDR3 protein: CSARTSGTHDQYF. The CDR3 nucleotides are TGCAGTGCCCGGACTAGCGGGACCCACGATCAGTACTTC.

Only a few counts were recorded for this clonotype. J is TRBJ2-7 and V is TRBV29-1; 10 positions agree with TRBD1. Germline V CDR1 and CDR2: SQVTM, ANQGSEA. The CDR3 spans 14 residues. V lost 6 bases to trimming and J lost 5 bases; unmatched junction nucleotides: 10. CDR3 sequence (DNA): TGCAGCGTCGAGGGGGACAGGGGAAGCCACGAGCAGTACTTC. This translates into CSVEGDRGSHEQYF.

This clonotype was observed at least ten times. The chain joins TRBV14 to TRBJ2-5; 9 positions match TRBD2. CDR3 length equals 17 residues. V lost 1 base, J lost 2 bases, and 8 bases stayed unmatched. CDR1 is SGHDN, CDR2 FVKESK, per germline. The CDR3 is CASSQVPSGEGQETQYF. Written as DNA, the CDR3 is TGTGCCAGCAGCCAAGTCCCTAGCGGGGAAGGACAAGAGACCCAGTACTTC.